This T cell receptor (beta chain) was obtained from a study of low-dose radiotherapy and immunotherapy resistance in tumors. Primers used for first-strand cDNA, a TRAV- and TRBV-specific set, covered both alpha and beta chains. The authors ran about 18 PCR cycles to amplify TCRs with a constant-region primer and V-primer adapter. One entry per CDR3 protein results from TCRdb running MiXCR on the reads. The sample holds around 68,000 distinct CDR3 sequences; around 27% are singletons and the top ten take roughly 6.5%. The germline V gene encodes CDR1 MNHEY and CDR2 SVGEGT. V trimming: 6 bases; J trimming: 5 bases; junction bases outside the gene matches: 6. This CDR3 region has 14 residues. This clonotype was picked up many times. Stated time point: before trial treatment.

The TCR comes from a male donor with rectosigmoid adenocarcinoma. The chain links TRBV6-2 or TRBV6-3 to TRBJ2-1; the match to TRBD2 covers 8 bases. The starting material was PBMCs, obtained before treatment. The CDR3 region is CASRGAGENNEQFF. In DNA, the CDR3 is TGTGCCAGCAGGGGAGCGGGAGAGAACAATGAGCAGTTCTTC.